The 17 T cell receptor beta chains presented below share a single source sample, sequenced in a study of blood T cell repertoires in COVID-19. Profiled with immunoSEQ multiplex PCR; TCRdb holds only in-frame clones, not every one. The table lists a few hundred thousand clones, 89% of them singletons, with 4% to 5% in the top ten. Sequences were obtained from peripheral blood. The receptors shown here come from a woman between 35 and 50 years old who had recovered from COVID-19.

This chain joins TRBV7-9 and TRBJ2-7; 7 bases match TRBD2. CDR1 and CDR2 (germline): SEHNR, FQNEAQ (reference sequence). This CDR3 contains 15 residues. Unmatched junction bases numbered 12, after V lost 3 bases and J lost 7 bases. The chain's CDR3 is CASSFQAGIIGEQYF. CDR3 DNA sequence: TGTGCCAGCAGCTTTCAAGCGGGGATAATCGGTGAGCAGTACTTC. The complete variable domain, with remaining parts taken from reference TRBV7-9 and TRBJ2-7, reads DTGVSQNPRHKITKRGQNVTFRCDPISEHNRLYWYRQTLGQGPEFLTYFQNEAQLEKSRLLSDRFSAERPKGSFSTLEIQRTEQGDSAMYLCASSFQAGIIGEQYFGPGTRLTVT.

The CDR3 DNA reads TGTGCCAGCTCACCACCGACCCCCGGGAGCACTGAAGCTTTCTTT. Protein sequence: CASSPPTPGSTEAFF. V usage is TRBV18 and J usage is TRBJ1-1, with D hard to call. Per the germline V gene, CDR1 is KGHSH and CDR2 is LQKENI. V gave up 0 bases and J gave up 4 bases, with 12 bases separating them. This CDR3 is 15 amino acids long.

The V call is TRBV6-6, the J call TRBJ2-7, with TRBD2 matching 7 bases. This CDR3 comprises 13 residues. Germline V gene sequence: CDR1 MNHNY, CDR2 SVGAGI (reference sequence). The V gene end was trimmed by 0 bases and the J gene end by 9 bases; junction bases not matched to a gene: 5. The DNA of the CDR3 is TGTGCCAGCAGTTACTCAAGGCCGGGGGGGCAGTACTTC. Translated, it gives CASSYSRPGGQYF.

The rearrangement joins TRBV3-1 (or the pseudogene TRBV3-2) to TRBJ2-1; TRBD1 is a possible D gene (6 bases). This CDR3 region has 15 residues. Trimming removed 7 bases at V and 5 bases at J, with 18 bases between. Germline loops: CDR1 LGHDT, CDR2 YNNKEL (reference sequence). In DNA form, the CDR3 reads TGTGCCAGCACCGCCCGTTGGGACAATGACAATGAGCAGTTCTTC. It encodes CASTARWDNDNEQFF.

The chain couples TRBV10-1 to TRBJ2-7, with 10 bases fitting TRBD2. This CDR3 contains 16 residues. Germline assignment: CDR1 WNHNN and CDR2 SYGVQD (reference sequence). V shed 0 bases and J 5 bases; nucleotides not matched to a gene: 7. CDR3 DNA: TGCGCCAGCAGTGAGTCAGCTAGCGGGAGTTATCACGAGCAGTACGTC. Amino acid sequence: CASSESASGSYHEQYV.

V is TRBV28 and J is TRBJ1-3; D possibly corresponds to TRBD1 (5 bases). V shed 1 base and J shed 0 bases, with 10 bases lying between them. Germline-derived CDR1 and CDR2 are MDHEN and SYDVKM. The CDR3 has 16 residues. The CDR3 spells CASSLSGTVSGNTIYF. The CDR3 DNA reads TGTGCCAGCAGTTTATCAGGGACTGTCTCTGGAAACACCATATATTTT.

The V gene is TRBV29-1, the J gene TRBJ2-2; 7 bases align to TRBD1. The CDR3 is made up of 14 amino acids. V lost 4 bases and J lost 2; bases outside the gene matches: 4. The V gene's germline CDR1 is SQVTM and CDR2 ANQGSEA. The CDR3 region has the DNA TGCAGCGTTGGGGGACAGCAAAACACCGGGGAGCTGTTTTTT. The encoded protein is CSVGGQQNTGELFF.

The gene calls are TRBV10-2 and TRBJ2-1; 13 bases line up with TRBD2. The CDR3 consists of 16 residues. Germline CDR1 WSHSY, CDR2 SAAADI. The ends lost 3 bases at V and 5 bases at J; junction bases unmatched: 4. The DNA of the CDR3 is TGCGCCAGCAGTGATTCGGGACTAGCGGGGAACAATGAGCAGTTCTTC. It codes for CASSDSGLAGNNEQFF.

CDR3 sequence: CASSGRMGGRATQYF. In DNA, the CDR3 is TGTGCCAGCAGCGGCAGGATGGGCGGGCGGGCTACGCAGTATTTT. This chain uses TRBV9 with TRBJ2-3, with D possibly being TRBD2 (5 bases). V lost 3 bases and J 8 bases, leaving 19 bases between the germline ends. The germline V gene has CDR1 SGDLS and CDR2 YYNGEE. The CDR3 totals 15 residues.

The chain carries TRBV24-1 and TRBJ1-5; 7 positions match TRBD1. The CDR3 spans 14 residues. V trimming: 7 bases; J trimming: 6 bases; junction bases outside the gene matches: 8. Germline CDR1 is KGHDR and CDR2 is SFDVKD. CDR3 sequence: CATSQTGLGQPQHF. CDR3 DNA: TGTGCCACCAGCCAGACAGGGTTGGGTCAGCCCCAGCATTTT.

This sequence joins TRBV28 and TRBJ1-2; 9 bases fit TRBD1. The trim removed 6 bases at V and 5 bases at J, leaving 10 bases unmatched. Germline CDR1 and CDR2: MDHEN and SYDVKM. The length of the CDR3 is 15 residues. CDR3 bases: TGTGCCAGCAGCTACGGGGACAGGGAAGTTTATGGCTACACCTTC. Its translation is CASSYGDREVYGYTF.

The CDR3 bases are TGCGCCAGCAGCGAACCTCTAGCGGGGGGGCAAGATACGCAGTATTTT. Protein: CASSEPLAGGQDTQYF. The V gene is TRBV5-1, the J gene TRBJ2-3; 12 bases agree with TRBD2. Germline V lookup: CDR1 SGHRS, CDR2 YFSETQ. This CDR3 is built from 16 residues. V shed 4 bases, J shed 5 bases, and the junction held 8 bases outside the gene matches.

This rearrangement joins TRBV7-9 to TRBJ1-1; D not certain. V lost 6 bases, J lost 1 base, and 3 bases lay in between. In germline, CDR1 is SEHNR, CDR2 FQNEAQ (reference sequence). The CDR3 is made up of 11 amino acids. The CDR3 sequence is CASSQNTEAFF. CDR3 bases: TGTGCCAGCAGTCAGAACACTGAAGCTTTCTTT.

The rearrangement joins TRBV28 to TRBJ2-7; perhaps TRBD2 as D (6 bases). V dropped 10 bases and J dropped 4 bases, with 20 bases sitting between them. This CDR3 has 14 amino acids. Germline CDR1 and CDR2: MDHEN and SYDVKM. The CDR3 sequence is CATMRLGGAYEQYF. DNA of the CDR3: TGTGCCACCATGAGATTGGGCGGGGCTTACGAGCAGTACTTC.

The chain couples TRBV12-3 or TRBV12-4 to TRBJ2-3, with D tentatively TRBD1 (6 bases). V was trimmed by 6 bases and J by 7 bases, leaving 14 bases between them. CDR3 length: 13 amino acids. The CDR3 spells CASSPGTPYTQYF. CDR3 DNA: TGTGCCAGCAGCCCCGGGACACCGTATACGCAGTATTTT.

This clone has a handful of counts. The V gene is TRBV5-1, the J gene TRBJ1-3; perhaps TRBD1 as D (5 bases). The V end lost 2 bases, the J end lost 0 bases, and 9 bases lay between the germline ends. The CDR3 has 15 amino acids. From germline, CDR1 is SGHRS and CDR2 YFSETQ. This CDR3 is CASSFDSSSGNTIYF. The CDR3 nucleotides read TGCGCCAGCAGCTTCGACAGTTCCTCTGGAAACACCATATATTTT.

The rearrangement joins TRBV6-5 to TRBJ2-3, with 7 bases lining up with TRBD2. The J segment lost 2 bases and the V segment lost 2 bases, leaving 7 bases of the junction unmatched. CDR3 length: 16 residues. Germline V gene data show CDR1 as MNHEY and CDR2 as SVGAGI. The CDR3 DNA reads TGTGCCAGCAGTTACACTGGGGGGGGTGTCACAGATACGCAGTATTTT. Protein product: CASSYTGGGVTDTQYF.